The 19 T cell receptor beta chains below come from one sample, sequenced in a study of PD-L1 blockade in urothelial cancer. Measured with immunoSEQ multiplex PCR; TCRdb has only the in-frame clones, and not every one. Among around 130,000 clones listed, approximately 84% were seen once. Noted time point: pretreatment peripheral blood. This sample comprised PBMCs, obtained around atezolizumab (anti-PD-L1) treatment. All receptors derive from a man aged 45-65 years with urothelial cancer.

The rearrangement joins TRBV28 to TRBJ2-7, with 10 nucleotides matching TRBD2. The CDR3 is made up of 15 amino acids. Germline loops: CDR1 MDHEN, CDR2 SYDVKM. Germline trimming cut 7 bases from V and 3 bases from J; bases unmatched to any gene: 9. Here the CDR3 reads CASTRGASGSYEQYF. CDR3 DNA sequence: TGTGCCAGCACCCGAGGGGCTAGCGGGAGCTACGAGCAGTACTTC. Supplemented by reference TRBV28 and TRBJ2-7, the full variable domain reads DVKVTQSSRYLVKRTGEKVFLECVQDMDHENMFWYRQDPGLGLRLIYFSYDVKMKEKGDIPEGYSVSREKKERFSLILESASTNQTSMYLCASTRGASGSYEQYFGPGTRLTVT.

The chain joins TRBV7-3 to TRBJ2-2, with 9 nucleotides matching TRBD2. With V trimmed by 0 bases and J by 5 bases, 4 bases remained unmatched. In germline, CDR1 is SGHTA, CDR2 FQGTGA. The CDR3 is made up of 16 amino acids. The CDR3 DNA reads TGTGCCAGCAGCTTAACGCCAGCGGGAGGTACCGGGGAGCTGTTTTTT. Its translation: CASSLTPAGGTGELFF.

This clone was recorded once. J is TRBJ1-1 and V is TRBV6-1, with 9 nucleotides matching TRBD1. The CDR3 length is 14 residues. Trimming took 6 bases from V and 4 from J; bases not matched to a gene: 6. Germline V gene sequence: CDR1 MNHNS, CDR2 SASEGT. The CDR3 nucleotides read TGTGCCAGCAGGCCCGGGGACAGGGCCACTGAAGCTTTCTTT. It translates to CASRPGDRATEAFF.

This clone showed up just a few times. The V call is TRBV7-3, the J call TRBJ2-2; the match to TRBD1 covers 7 bases. The length of the CDR3 is 15 residues. V shed 1 base, J shed 2 bases, and the junction held 1 base outside the gene matches. Germline V lookup: CDR1 SGHTA, CDR2 FQGTGA. The CDR3 bases are TGTGCCAGCAGCTTAAACAGGGGAAACACCGGGGAGCTGTTTTTT. Its translation: CASSLNRGNTGELFF.

The chain uses TRBV5-1 and TRBJ1-5; TRBD1 aligns across 7 bases. In germline, CDR1 is SGHRS, CDR2 YFSETQ. V trimming: 4 bases; J trimming: 9 bases; junction bases outside the gene matches: 7. The CDR3 has 13 amino acids. CDR3 residues: CASSKRQGGPQHF. Written as DNA, the CDR3 is TGCGCCAGCAGCAAGAGACAGGGTGGGCCCCAGCATTTT.

The chain is built from TRBV9 and TRBJ2-3, with TRBD2 matching over 7 bases. From germline, CDR1 is SGDLS and CDR2 YYNGEE. The junction had 11 bases not matched to a gene; V was cut back by 0 bases and J by 4 bases. This CDR3 contains 17 residues. CDR3 in DNA: TGTGCCAGCAGCGTAGTTGGGACTACGGTGAGCGCAGATACGCAGTATTTT. This gives the protein CASSVVGTTVSADTQYF. Full variable domain (rest looked up from reference TRBV9 and TRBJ2-3): DSGVTQTPKHLITATGQRVTLRCSPRSGDLSVYWYQQSLDQGLQFLIQYYNGEERAKGNILERFSAQQFPDLHSELNLSSLELGDSALYFCASSVVGTTVSADTQYFGPGTRLTVL.

This clone has just one count. The chain couples TRBV18 to TRBJ1-4; D may be TRBD1 (5 bases). V was pared by 4 bases and J by 3 bases, with 18 bases between. CDR3 length: 17 amino acids. Germline V gene sequence: CDR1 KGHSH, CDR2 LQKENI. The CDR3 DNA reads TGTGCCAGCTCACAGTCTACTCCCGACAGTGCTAATGAAAAACTGTTTTTT. It codes for CASSQSTPDSANEKLFF.

The V call is TRBV27, the J call TRBJ2-7; 7 bases fit TRBD1. This CDR3 spans 17 amino acids. V lost 0 bases to trimming and J lost 3 bases; unmatched junction nucleotides: 11. Germline values: CDR1 MNHEY, CDR2 SMNVEV (reference sequence). CDR3: CASSLSGYGQVGYEQYF. CDR3 coding DNA: TGTGCCAGCAGTTTATCGGGTTACGGACAGGTGGGCTACGAGCAGTACTTC.

The V call is TRBV28, the J call TRBJ1-3, with TRBD1 matching 7 bases. This CDR3 has 15 amino acids. With 5 bases clipped from V and 4 bases from J, the junction kept 8 bases outside the gene matches. Germline-derived CDR1 and CDR2 are MDHEN and SYDVKM. The CDR3 loop reads CASSLIRDRGNTIYF. CDR3 in DNA: TGTGCCAGCAGTCTCATCCGGGACAGAGGAAACACCATATATTTT.

V gene TRBV7-2 combines with J gene TRBJ2-5; D possibly corresponds to TRBD2 (5 bases). Germline V gene lookup returns CDR1 SGHTA and CDR2 FQGNSA. The CDR3 covers 13 residues. V dropped 4 bases and J dropped 3 bases, with 9 bases sitting between them. The CDR3 DNA reads as TGTGCCAGCAGCTCCCCGGGGAAAGAGACCCAGTACTTC. This sequence encodes CASSSPGKETQYF.

This chain uses TRBV6-1 with TRBJ1-3; TRBD1 matches at 7 bases. V lost 3 bases, J lost 2 bases, and 4 bases stayed unmatched. The germline V gene has CDR1 MNHNS and CDR2 SASEGT. CDR3 length: 15 amino acids. The CDR3, as DNA: TGTGCCAGCAGTGAGTCCCAGGGGGCTGGAAACACCATATATTTT. This translates into CASSESQGAGNTIYF.

The CDR3 DNA reads as TGTGCCAGCAGCCCCCAGCAGGACTATGGCTACACCTTC. Translated: CASSPQQDYGYTF. This sequence joins TRBV6-1 and TRBJ1-2; D ambiguous. The CDR3 consists of 13 residues. Germline loops: CDR1 MNHNS, CDR2 SASEGT. The V and J ends lost 6 bases and 3 bases respectively, with 11 bases between them.

This chain links TRBV4-2 with TRBJ2-7; D unresolved. The V end was cut by 0 bases, the J end by 0 bases, with 9 bases between. The CDR3 contains 15 residues. Germline values: CDR1 LGHNA, CDR2 YNFKEQ. Written as DNA, the CDR3 is TGTGCCAGCAGCCAAGAGTCATCGAGCTCCTACGAGCAGTACTTC. It yields the protein CASSQESSSSYEQYF.

The J gene is TRBJ2-7, the V gene TRBV5-1; 9 nucleotides align to TRBD1. Germline CDR1 and CDR2: SGHRS and YFSETQ. After removal of 4 bases from V and 3 bases from J, the junction contained 8 bases not matched to a gene. This CDR3 is 15 amino acids long. CDR3 residues: CASSPGTGQIYEQYF. The DNA of the CDR3 is TGCGCCAGCAGCCCCGGGACAGGGCAGATCTACGAGCAGTACTTC.

J is TRBJ1-2 and V is TRBV9; tentative D call: TRBD1 (6 bases). There are 15 residues in the CDR3. The germline V gene encodes CDR1 SGDLS and CDR2 YYNGEE. The V and J ends lost 5 bases and 1 base respectively, with 15 bases between them. CDR3: CASSPGTLSNYGYTF. In nucleotides, the CDR3 is TGTGCCAGCAGTCCCGGGACACTTAGTAACTATGGCTACACCTTC. The whole variable domain, filled in from reference TRBV9 and TRBJ1-2, reads DSGVTQTPKHLITATGQRVTLRCSPRSGDLSVYWYQQSLDQGLQFLIQYYNGEERAKGNILERFSAQQFPDLHSELNLSSLELGDSALYFCASSPGTLSNYGYTFGSGTRLTVV.

In its sample, this clone was seen a few times. V is TRBV7-2 and J is TRBJ2-3; a weak D match, TRBD2 (6 bases). V was cut by 5 bases and J by 10 bases, with 16 bases left in between. The CDR3 is 13 amino acids. Germline loops: CDR1 SGHTA, CDR2 FQGNSA. As DNA, the CDR3 is TGTGCCAGCAGCAGACTAGTGGGCGGGGCGCAGTATTTT. Residues: CASSRLVGGAQYF.

The chain uses TRBV28 and TRBJ1-3; D gene unclear. V dropped 3 bases and J dropped 0 bases, with 12 bases sitting between them. There are 16 residues in the CDR3. Germline-derived CDR1 and CDR2 are MDHEN and SYDVKM. CDR3 residues: CASSFVGLSSGNTIYF. The CDR3 DNA sequence: TGTGCCAGCAGTTTCGTGGGCCTGAGCTCTGGAAACACCATATATTTT.

Note on this clone: The sample carries other DNA sequences with the same CDR3. V gene TRBV7-3 combines with J gene TRBJ2-5; 14 bases match TRBD2. V was pared by 2 bases and J by 1 base, with 0 bases of the junction left unmatched. CDR1 is SGHTA and CDR2 is FQGTGA in the germline V gene. CDR3 length: 16 residues. The CDR3 is CASSLGTSGGQETQYF. The CDR3 DNA reads TGTGCCAGCAGCTTAGGGACTAGCGGGGGCCAAGAGACCCAGTACTTC. The full variable domain, rest sourced from reference TRBV7-3 and TRBJ2-5, is GAGVSQTPSNKVTEKGKYVELRCDPISGHTALYWYRQSLGQGPEFLIYFQGTGAADDSGLPNDRFFAVRPEGSVSTLKIQRTERGDSAVYLCASSLGTSGGQETQYFGPGTRLLVL.

The V call is TRBV27, the J call TRBJ2-1; 8 bases are shared with TRBD2. The CDR3 is made up of 15 amino acids. The V gene end was trimmed by 6 bases and the J gene end by 5 bases; junction bases not matched to a gene: 9. The V gene's germline CDR1 is MNHEY and CDR2 SMNVEV (reference sequence). The CDR3 region has the DNA TGTGCCAGCAGAATGGGACTAGTGGCTAACAATGAGCAGTTCTTC. It translates to CASRMGLVANNEQFF.